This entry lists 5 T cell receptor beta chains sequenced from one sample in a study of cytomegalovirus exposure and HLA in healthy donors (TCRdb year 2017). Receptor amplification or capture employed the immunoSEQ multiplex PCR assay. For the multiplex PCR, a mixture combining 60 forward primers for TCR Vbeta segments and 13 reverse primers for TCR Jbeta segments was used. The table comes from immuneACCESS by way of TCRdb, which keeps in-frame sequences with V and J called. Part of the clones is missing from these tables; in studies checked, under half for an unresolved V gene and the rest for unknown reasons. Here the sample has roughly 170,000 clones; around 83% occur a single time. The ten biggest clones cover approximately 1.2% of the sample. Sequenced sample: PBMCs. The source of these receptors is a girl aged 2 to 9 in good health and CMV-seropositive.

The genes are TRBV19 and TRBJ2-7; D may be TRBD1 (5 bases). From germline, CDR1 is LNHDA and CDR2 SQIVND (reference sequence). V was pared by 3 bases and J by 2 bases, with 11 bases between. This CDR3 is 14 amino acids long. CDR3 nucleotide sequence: TGTGCCAGTAGTATTCAGGGCAGAACCTACGAGCAGTACTTC. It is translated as CASSIQGRTYEQYF.

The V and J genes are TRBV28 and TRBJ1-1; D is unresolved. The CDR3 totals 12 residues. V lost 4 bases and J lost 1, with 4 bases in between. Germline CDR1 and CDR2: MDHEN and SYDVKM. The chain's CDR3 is CASSYGNTEAFF. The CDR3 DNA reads TGTGCCAGCAGTTACGGGAACACTGAAGCTTTCTTT.

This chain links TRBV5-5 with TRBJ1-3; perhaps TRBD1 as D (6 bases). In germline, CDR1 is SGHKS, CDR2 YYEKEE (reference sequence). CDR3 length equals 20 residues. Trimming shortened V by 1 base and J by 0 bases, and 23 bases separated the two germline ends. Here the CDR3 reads CASSLYFDRLSKSSGNTIYF. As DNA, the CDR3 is TGTGCCAGCAGCTTGTATTTCGACAGGCTCAGCAAAAGCTCTGGAAACACCATATATTTT.

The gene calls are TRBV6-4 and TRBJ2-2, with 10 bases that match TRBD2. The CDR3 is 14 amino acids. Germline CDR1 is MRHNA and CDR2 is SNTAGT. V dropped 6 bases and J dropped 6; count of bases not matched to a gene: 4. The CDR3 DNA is TGTGCCAGCAGCCCACTAGCGGGGTCCGGGGAGCTGTTTTTT. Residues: CASSPLAGSGELFF.

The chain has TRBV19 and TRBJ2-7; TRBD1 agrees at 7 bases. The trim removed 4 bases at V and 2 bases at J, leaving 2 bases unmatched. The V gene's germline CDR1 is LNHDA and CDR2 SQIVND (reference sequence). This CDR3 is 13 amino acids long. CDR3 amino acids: CASSTGQTYEQYF. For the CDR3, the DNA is TGTGCCAGTAGTACGGGACAGACCTACGAGCAGTACTTC.